Each of the 10 T cell receptor beta chains below was sequenced from the same sample in a study of blood T cell repertoires in COVID-19. Profiling relied on immunoSEQ multiplex PCR, and the TCRdb table lists in-frame clones only, not all of them. The sample lists 220,000 or so clones, 80% to 85% occurring once. Sequenced input: peripheral blood. All receptors come from a woman in her fifties or sixties who had recovered from COVID-19.

This chain links TRBV7-9 with TRBJ2-2; D is possibly TRBD1 (5 bases). The germline V and J ends were trimmed by 6 bases and 1 base, with 9 bases remaining between them. Germline values: CDR1 SEHNR, CDR2 FQNEAQ (reference sequence). The CDR3 is 14 amino acids. The CDR3 nucleotides read TGTGCCAGCAGGTTTACAGGGAACACCGGGGAGCTGTTTTTT. Its translation is CASRFTGNTGELFF.

This clone was picked up many times. The chain joins TRBV5-5 to TRBJ1-2, with 10 bases that match TRBD1. The junction had 6 bases not matched to a gene; V was cut back by 4 bases and J by 3 bases. This CDR3 has 15 residues. Germline V lookup: CDR1 SGHKS, CDR2 YYEKEE (reference sequence). CDR3 in DNA: TGTGCCAGCAGCCGACAGGGGGCCATTGACTATGGCTACACCTTC. Amino acids: CASSRQGAIDYGYTF.

This clone was detected ten times or more. One end of the junction does not line up with germline, which may come from a read error. V usage is TRBV7-7 and J usage is TRBJ2-5; TRBD1 matches 8 bases. Germline lookup yields CDR1 SSHAT and CDR2 FNYEAQ (reference sequence). This CDR3 region has 15 residues. As DNA, the CDR3 is TGTGCTAGCAGCTATCGGGCAGGGGGCGAGGAGACCCAGTACTTC. This translates into CASSYRAGGEETQYF.

The CDR3 DNA reads as TGTGCCAGTAGTGCGCGATATGACAGGGGAATGGCTGGAAACACCATATATTTT. Its translation: CASSARYDRGMAGNTIYF. The chain is built from TRBV19 and TRBJ1-3; 8 nucleotides agree with TRBD1. The CDR3 is 18 amino acids. Looked up from germline, CDR1 is LNHDA and CDR2 is SQIVND (reference sequence). Unmatched junction bases numbered 14, after V lost 5 bases and J lost 2 bases.

The chain employs TRBV6-5 and TRBJ1-6; 7 bases line up with TRBD1. This CDR3 is built from 15 residues. CDR1 and CDR2 from the germline V gene are MNHEY and SVGAGI. The V segment lost 6 bases and the J segment 7 bases; nucleotides outside the gene matches: 9. CDR3 nucleotides: TGTGCCAGCAGCCGAATACAGGGGAACAATTCACCCCTCCACTTT. It yields the protein CASSRIQGNNSPLHF.

The chain has TRBV19 and TRBJ2-7; no reliable D call. Trimming left V 3 bases short and J 0 bases short, with 12 bases between. The CDR3 runs 15 residues. Germline V CDR1 and CDR2: LNHDA, SQIVND (reference sequence). The CDR3 coding sequence is TGTGCCAGTAGTATCCTGGCAGGCAGCTCCTACGAGCAGTACTTC. It is translated as CASSILAGSSYEQYF.

The J gene is TRBJ1-5, the V gene TRBV6-6, with 7 bases identical to TRBD1. Trimming at V came to 6 bases and at J to 0 bases, leaving 8 bases not matched to a gene. The CDR3 has 16 residues. Germline CDR1 reads MNHNY; CDR2 reads SVGAGI (reference sequence). This CDR3 reads CASSLRQGYSNQPQHF. The CDR3 nucleotides are TGTGCCAGCAGCCTGCGACAGGGCTATAGCAATCAGCCCCAGCATTTT.

The CDR3 DNA sequence: TGTGCCAGCAGCTCCCACCAGGGGGTTCGGACTGAAGCTTTCTTT. This sequence encodes CASSSHQGVRTEAFF. The chain joins TRBV5-4 to TRBJ1-1; 7 bases are shared with TRBD1. With 3 bases clipped from V and 5 bases from J, the junction kept 10 bases outside the gene matches. From germline, CDR1 is SGHNT and CDR2 YYREEE (reference sequence). The CDR3 is made up of 15 amino acids. The variable domain in full, with the rest retrieved from reference TRBV5-4 and TRBJ1-1, is ETGVTQSPTHLIKTRGQQVTLRCSSQSGHNTVSWYQQALGQGPQFIFQYYREEENGRGNFPPRFSGLQFPNYSSELNVNALELDDSALYLCASSSHQGVRTEAFFGQGTRLTVV.

The chain has TRBV2 and TRBJ2-5; 11 bases fit TRBD2. V dropped 3 bases and J dropped 3; count of bases not matched to a gene: 3. The CDR3 covers 15 residues. Per the germline V gene, CDR1 is SNHLY and CDR2 is FYNNEI. CDR3: CASSDLAGGKETQYF. The CDR3 region has the DNA TGTGCCAGCAGTGATCTAGCGGGGGGTAAAGAGACCCAGTACTTC. Filled out from reference TRBV2 and TRBJ2-5, the complete variable domain reads EPEVTQTPSHQVTQMGQEVILRCVPISNHLYFYWYRQILGQKVEFLVSFYNNEISEKSEIFDDQFSVERPDGSNFTLKIRSTKLEDSAMYFCASSDLAGGKETQYFGPGTRLLVL.

This rearrangement joins TRBV6-5 to TRBJ2-7, with 9 bases aligning to TRBD1. V was clipped by 4 bases and J by 0 bases; unmatched bases: 4. The germline V gene encodes CDR1 MNHEY and CDR2 SVGAGI. The length of the CDR3 is 15 residues. The CDR3 sequence is CASSSAGQGSYEQYF. The DNA for the CDR3 is TGTGCCAGCAGTTCCGCGGGACAGGGCTCCTACGAGCAGTACTTC.